This T cell receptor beta chain comes out of a study of T cells in Graves' hyperthyroidism and ophthalmopathy (dated by TCRdb to the late 2010s). Background for the entire study: Peripheral blood was sampled at the time of initial diagnosis, prior to any treatment. TCR V-J signatures able to tell the groups apart were searched for in a discovery cohort of 95 to 100 patients, of whom 40 to 45 had Graves' ophthalmopathy and some 60 had stable Graves' hyperthyroidism. Prospective prediction of ophthalmopathy was tested in an independent validation cohort consisting of roughly 19 hyperthyroidism patients and approximately 16 patients who later progressed to ophthalmopathy. The roughly 94 discovery patients were randomly split 7:3 into training and test sets. In addition, the study compared T-cell repertoires in thyroid tissue and in blood from roughly 6 Graves' hyperthyroidism patients. Following sampling, methimazole starting at 30 mg daily was given to hyperthyroidism patients, and high-dose intravenous methylprednisolone was given to ophthalmopathy patients. TCR Vbeta CDR3 sequencing of 135 peripheral blood samples (over 40 ophthalmopathy, about 74 hyperthyroidism and approximately 17 progressor patients) is reported in the paper. Summary of the overall study and its limitations: Sample size was not statistically predetermined, and blinding of investigators to group allocation was not performed. During validation, the model predicted progression to ophthalmopathy a median of around 7 months ahead of onset, with 60% to 71% sensitivity and under 85% specificity. Most expanded thyroid clonotypes (frequency above 0.001) were also detected in blood, a finding suggesting that blood repertoires may reflect thyroid immune responses. Ophthalmopathy was separated from stable hyperthyroidism by a 13 V-J signature model, with approximately 89% sensitivity and approximately 81% specificity obtained in cross-validation and 80%/75% obtained in testing.

To note about this clonotype: Its target antigen remains unknown. No base qualities exist here, and no much larger clone lies one base off it.

Amplification of TCR beta CDR3 regions was carried out from RNA transcripts. For the first round of RT-PCR on the TCR CDR3, the HTBI primer set was used together with the Qiagen OneStep RT-PCR kit. Libraries were constructed in a second round of multiplex PCR, after which size selection and purification were performed. Paired-end sequencing of the libraries was performed with 100 bp reads on an Illumina HiSeq2000. The authors' analysis ran thus. SOAPnuke was used to process the raw data, with reads discarded if the reads contained adapters or uncalled bases, had a mean Phred below 15, or lacked an exact constant-primer or identifier match. COPE v1.2.5 was used to merge the high-quality paired reads, and each unique nucleotide sequence was defined as a clonotype. MiTCR v1.1 was used to align the clonotypes against IMGT TRBV, TRBD and TRBJ reference segments. The analysis included only V-J combinations with a frequency above 0.0001, which together covered around 99% of the repertoires. The TCS score was defined as the ratio of F50 (clonal expansion) to E x V (chaos), calculated using BLOSUM62-based TCRdist between CDR3 peptides within each V-J. Welch's t-statistics and random forest reduced fewer than 550 V-J features to 10 to 15, which were used in a naive Bayes classifier (R e1071). Clones were called with MiXCR by TCRdb after fastp trimmed the public reads at Q25, and only in-frame beta chains were retained. Merged by CDR3 protein, the rows form single entries marked with the most common genes and DNA. The V and J calls were not made by the authors but by TCRdb's processing. The table for this sample lists some 350,000 distinct CDR3 sequences; roughly an eighth of them were counted only once. Approximately 35% of the sample is in the top ten clones.

Ophthalmopathy patients had moderately to severely active disease, with a Clinical Activity Score of 3 or more, a NOSPECS grade of 4 or more, and a disease duration of less than 3 months. Any patient with an uncontrolled infection, another autoimmune disease, pregnancy or lactation was excluded. Diagnoses were based on clinical symptoms, serum thyroxine and TRAb, thyroid ultrasound and orbital computed tomography. PBMCs were separated from about 10 ml of fresh peripheral blood using Ficoll-Paque density gradient centrifugation. Trizol reagent was used to extract total RNA, and RNA quality was then checked on an Agilent 2100 Bioanalyzer. The germline V gene gives CDR1 as SQVTM and CDR2 as ANQGSEA. V is shortened by 3 bases, J by 7 bases, and the region joining them spans 21 bases. The CDR3 covers 15 residues, taking in both the cysteine and the phenylalanine. CDR3 DNA is the only sequence kept; it has 45 bases, read in frame from the first base.

This receptor was obtained from a woman aged 40 to 49 with Graves' ophthalmopathy. The rearranged segments are TRBV29-1 and TRBJ1-2; a tentative D call is TRBD1 (5 bases match). The sequenced sample was blood. The encoded CDR3 is CSVEGQGGGRGGYTF. The DNA sequence is as follows: TGCAGCGTTGAGGGCCAAGGTGGAGGGAGGGGTGGCTACACCTTC.